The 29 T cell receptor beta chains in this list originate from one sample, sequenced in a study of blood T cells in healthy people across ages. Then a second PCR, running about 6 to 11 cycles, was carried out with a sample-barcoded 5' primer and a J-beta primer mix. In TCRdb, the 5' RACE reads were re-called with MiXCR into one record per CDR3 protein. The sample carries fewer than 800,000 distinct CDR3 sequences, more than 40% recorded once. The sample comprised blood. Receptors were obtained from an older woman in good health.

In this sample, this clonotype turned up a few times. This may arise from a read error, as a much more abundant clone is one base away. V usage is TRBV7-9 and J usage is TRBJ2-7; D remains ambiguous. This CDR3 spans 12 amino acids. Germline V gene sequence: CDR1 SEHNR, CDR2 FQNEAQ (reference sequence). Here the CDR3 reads CSSSREGPTQYF. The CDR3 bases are TGTTCCAGCAGCCGAGAAGGTCCCACACAGTACTTC.

The CDR3 DNA reads TGCAGTGTCGAAACAGGATCCCTCTACGAGCAGTACTTC. It translates to CSVETGSLYEQYF. J is TRBJ2-7 and V is TRBV20-1; D may be TRBD1 (5 bases). The CDR3 is 13 amino acids. CDR1 is DFQATT, CDR2 SNEGSKA, per germline (reference sequence). Between the trimmed V and J ends, which lost 7 bases and 3 bases, there was a span of 16 bases.

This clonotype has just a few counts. DNA for the CDR3: TGTGCCAGCAGCGACAGCGGGAGGGCCGTAGATACGCAGTATTTT. This translates into CASSDSGRAVDTQYF. The chain uses TRBV7-9 and TRBJ2-3, with 10 positions matching TRBD2. Per germline, CDR1 SEHNR and CDR2 FQNEAQ (reference sequence). The CDR3 runs to 15 residues. V shed 5 bases, J shed 5 bases, and the junction held 7 bases outside the gene matches.

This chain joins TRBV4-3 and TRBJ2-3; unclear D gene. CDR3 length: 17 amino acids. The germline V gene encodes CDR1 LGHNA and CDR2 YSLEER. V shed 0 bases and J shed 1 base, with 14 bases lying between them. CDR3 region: CASSQERSVLRTDTQYF. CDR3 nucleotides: TGCGCCAGCAGCCAAGAGAGGAGCGTCCTCCGCACAGATACGCAGTATTTT.

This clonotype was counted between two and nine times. CDR3 in DNA: TGTGCCATCAGTGAGTCAGGGGCGATCTATGGCTACACCTTC. As protein: CAISESGAIYGYTF. The chain is built from TRBV10-3 and TRBJ1-2; a weak D match, TRBD1 (5 bases). This CDR3 region has 14 residues. The ends were cut back, 0 bases at V and 4 bases at J, with 9 bases in the middle. From germline, CDR1 is ENHRY and CDR2 SYGVKD.

The CDR3 DNA is TGCGCCAGCAGCTTGGCCTCCGGCCAGGCTCTCCCAGAGTACTTC. Its protein product is CASSLASGQALPEYF. The chain employs TRBV5-1 and TRBJ2-4; D not resolved. V was trimmed by 0 bases and J by 14 bases, leaving 21 bases between them. Germline CDR1 and CDR2: SGHRS and YFSETQ. CDR3 length equals 15 residues.

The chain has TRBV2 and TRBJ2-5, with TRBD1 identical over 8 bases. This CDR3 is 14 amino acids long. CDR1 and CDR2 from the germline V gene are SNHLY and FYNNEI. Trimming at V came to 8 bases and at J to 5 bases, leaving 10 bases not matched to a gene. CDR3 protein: CASSGQGLGETQYF. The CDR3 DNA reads TGTGCCAGCTCAGGACAGGGACTCGGGGAGACCCAGTACTTC.

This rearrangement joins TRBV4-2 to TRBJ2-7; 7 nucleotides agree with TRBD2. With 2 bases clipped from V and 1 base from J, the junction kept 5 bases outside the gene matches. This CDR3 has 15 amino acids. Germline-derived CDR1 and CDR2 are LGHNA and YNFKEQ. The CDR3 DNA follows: TGTGCCAGCAGCCAACAGCGGGACCCTTCCTACGAGCAGTACTTC. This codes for CASSQQRDPSYEQYF.

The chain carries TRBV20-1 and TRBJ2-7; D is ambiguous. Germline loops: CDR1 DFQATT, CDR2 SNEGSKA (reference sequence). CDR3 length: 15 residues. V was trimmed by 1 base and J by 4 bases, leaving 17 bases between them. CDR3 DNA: TGCAGTGCTAGAGCCCCCGGTCAGACATTTTACGAGCAGTACTTC. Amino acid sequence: CSARAPGQTFYEQYF.

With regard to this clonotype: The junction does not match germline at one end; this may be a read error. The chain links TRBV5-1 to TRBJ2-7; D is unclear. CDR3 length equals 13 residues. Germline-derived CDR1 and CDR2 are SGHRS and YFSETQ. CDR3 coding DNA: TGCGCCAGCAGCACGGATAGCTCCTACAAGCAGTACTTC. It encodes CASSTDSSYKQYF.

The CDR3 loop reads CASSLGADRYEQYF. In nucleotides, the CDR3 is TGTGCCAGCAGCTTAGGTGCAGACCGCTACGAGCAGTACTTC. The V and J genes are TRBV7-2 and TRBJ2-7; no clear D gene. V was trimmed by 1 base and J by 3 bases, leaving 10 bases between them. The germline CDR1 and CDR2 sequences are SGHTA and FQGNSA. This CDR3 comprises 14 residues.

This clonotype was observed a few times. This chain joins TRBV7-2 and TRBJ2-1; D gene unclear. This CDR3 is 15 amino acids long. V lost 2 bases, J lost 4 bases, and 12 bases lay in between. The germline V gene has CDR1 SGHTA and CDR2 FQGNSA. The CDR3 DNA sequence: TGTGCCAGCAGCTTACTGCTAGGCAGATACAATGAGCAGTTCTTC. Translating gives CASSLLLGRYNEQFF.

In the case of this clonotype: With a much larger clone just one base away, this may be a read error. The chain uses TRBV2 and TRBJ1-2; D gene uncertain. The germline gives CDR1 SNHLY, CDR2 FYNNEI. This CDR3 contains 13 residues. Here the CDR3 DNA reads TGTGCCAGCAGTCCAGGAGGAAACTATGGCCACACCTTC. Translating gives CASSPGGNYGHTF.

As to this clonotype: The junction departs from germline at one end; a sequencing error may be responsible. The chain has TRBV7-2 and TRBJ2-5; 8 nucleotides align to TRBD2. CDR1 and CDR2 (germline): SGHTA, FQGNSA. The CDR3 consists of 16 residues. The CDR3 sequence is CASSSLAGRHQETRYF. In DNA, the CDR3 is TGTGCCAGCAGCTCTTTAGCGGGAAGGCACCAAGAGACCCGGTACTTC. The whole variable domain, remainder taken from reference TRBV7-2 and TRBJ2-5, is GAGVSQSPSNKVTEKGKDVELRCDPISGHTALYWYRQSLGQGLEFLIYFQGNSAPDKSGLPSDRFSAERTGGSVSTLTIQRTQQEDSAVYLCASSSLAGRHQETRYFGPGTRLLVL.

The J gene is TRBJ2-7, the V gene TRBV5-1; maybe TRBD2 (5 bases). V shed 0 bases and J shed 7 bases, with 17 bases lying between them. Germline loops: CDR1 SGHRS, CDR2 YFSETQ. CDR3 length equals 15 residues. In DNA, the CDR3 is TGCGCCAGCAGCTTGGTGAGCGGAAACTCGAGGGAGCAGTACTTC. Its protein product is CASSLVSGNSREQYF.

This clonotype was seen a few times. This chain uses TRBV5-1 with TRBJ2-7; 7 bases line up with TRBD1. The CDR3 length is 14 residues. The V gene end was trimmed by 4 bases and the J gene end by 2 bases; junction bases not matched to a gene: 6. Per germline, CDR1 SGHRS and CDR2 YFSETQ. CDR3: CASSGWGTAYEQYF. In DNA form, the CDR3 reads TGCGCCAGCAGCGGGTGGGGGACAGCCTACGAGCAGTACTTC.

In nucleotides, the CDR3 is TGTGCCAGCAGTTTTCGGCAGTTTCTCGATGAGCAGTACTTC. Translated: CASSFRQFLDEQYF. The J gene is TRBJ2-7, the V gene TRBV28; D is unresolved. Trimming removed 3 bases from V and 7 bases from J, with 16 bases in between. CDR3 length equals 14 residues. Germline loops: CDR1 MDHEN, CDR2 SYDVKM.

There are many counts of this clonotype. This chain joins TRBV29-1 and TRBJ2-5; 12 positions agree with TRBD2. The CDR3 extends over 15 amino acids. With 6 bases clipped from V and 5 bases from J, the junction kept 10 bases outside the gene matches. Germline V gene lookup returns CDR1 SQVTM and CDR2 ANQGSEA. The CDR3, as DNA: TGCAGCGTATCATGGGGGACTAGCGGGTTGGAGACCCAGTACTTC. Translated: CSVSWGTSGLETQYF.

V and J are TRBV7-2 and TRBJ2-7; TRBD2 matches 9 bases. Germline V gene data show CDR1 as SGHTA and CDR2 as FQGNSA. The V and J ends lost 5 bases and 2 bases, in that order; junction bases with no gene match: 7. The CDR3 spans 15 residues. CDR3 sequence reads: CASSPNLAGAYEQYF. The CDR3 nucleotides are TGTGCCAGCAGCCCCAATTTAGCGGGAGCCTACGAGCAGTACTTC.

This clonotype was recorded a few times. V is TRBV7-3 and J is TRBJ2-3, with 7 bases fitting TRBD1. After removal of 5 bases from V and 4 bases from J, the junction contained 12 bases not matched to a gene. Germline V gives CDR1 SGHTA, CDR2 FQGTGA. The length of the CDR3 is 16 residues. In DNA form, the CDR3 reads TGTGCCAGCAGCCAGACAGGGACCCCTGGCGCAGATACGCAGTATTTT. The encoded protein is CASSQTGTPGADTQYF.

CDR3 nucleotides: TGTGCCAGCACCAGGCAGAGCCTAGCGGGAGGGCCGAACACCGGGGAGCTGTTTTTT. Translating gives CASTRQSLAGGPNTGELFF. V usage is TRBV12-3 or TRBV12-4 and J usage is TRBJ2-2; TRBD2 agrees at 12 bases. Germline trimming cut 7 bases from V and 0 bases from J; bases unmatched to any gene: 12. The CDR3 is 19 amino acids.

The CDR3 loop is CASSMDRGRGSYGYTF. The CDR3 DNA sequence: TGTGCCAGCAGCATGGACAGGGGGCGAGGCAGCTATGGCTACACCTTC. The rearrangement links TRBV5-4 to TRBJ1-2; 11 positions match TRBD1. This CDR3 has 16 amino acids. V trimming: 4 bases; J trimming: 4 bases; junction bases outside the gene matches: 9. Germline-derived CDR1 and CDR2 are SGHNT and YYREEE (reference sequence). Based on the CDR3 plus reference TRBV5-4 and TRBJ1-2, the full variable domain is ETGVTQSPTHLIKTRGQQVTLRCSSQSGHNTVSWYQQALGQGPQFIFQYYREEENGRGNFPPRFSGLQFPNYSSELNVNALELDDSALYLCASSMDRGRGSYGYTFGSGTRLTVV.

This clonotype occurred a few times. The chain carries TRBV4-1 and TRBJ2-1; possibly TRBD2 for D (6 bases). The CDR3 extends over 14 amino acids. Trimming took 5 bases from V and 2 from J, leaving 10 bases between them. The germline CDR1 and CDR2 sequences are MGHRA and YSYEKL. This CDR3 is CASSGLRAYNEQFF. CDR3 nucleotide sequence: TGCGCCAGCAGCGGACTAAGAGCCTACAATGAGCAGTTCTTC.

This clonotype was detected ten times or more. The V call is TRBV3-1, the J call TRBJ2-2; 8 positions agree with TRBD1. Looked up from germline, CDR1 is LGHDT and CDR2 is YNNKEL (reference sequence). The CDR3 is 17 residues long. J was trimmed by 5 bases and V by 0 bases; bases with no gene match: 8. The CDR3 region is CASSQDSQDRGTGELFF. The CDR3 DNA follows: TGTGCCAGCAGCCAAGATTCTCAAGACAGGGGAACCGGGGAGCTGTTTTTT.

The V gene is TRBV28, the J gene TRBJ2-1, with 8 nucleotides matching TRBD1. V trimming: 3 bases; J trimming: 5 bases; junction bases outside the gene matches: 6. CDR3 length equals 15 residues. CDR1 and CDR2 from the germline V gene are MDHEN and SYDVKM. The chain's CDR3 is CASSFLGTGDNEQFF. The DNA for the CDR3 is TGTGCCAGCAGTTTCCTGGGGACAGGCGACAATGAGCAGTTCTTC. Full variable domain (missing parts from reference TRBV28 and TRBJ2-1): DVKVTQSSRYLVKRTGEKVFLECVQDMDHENMFWYRQDPGLGLRLIYFSYDVKMKEKGDIPEGYSVSREKKERFSLILESASTNQTSMYLCASSFLGTGDNEQFFGPGTRLTVL.

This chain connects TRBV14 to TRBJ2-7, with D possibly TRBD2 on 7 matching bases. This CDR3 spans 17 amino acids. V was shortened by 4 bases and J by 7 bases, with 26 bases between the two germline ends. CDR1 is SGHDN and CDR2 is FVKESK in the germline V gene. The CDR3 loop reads CASSPRGAGISYNEQYF. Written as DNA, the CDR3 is TGTGCCAGCAGCCCCCGGGGGGCGGGTATCTCCTACAATGAGCAGTACTTC.

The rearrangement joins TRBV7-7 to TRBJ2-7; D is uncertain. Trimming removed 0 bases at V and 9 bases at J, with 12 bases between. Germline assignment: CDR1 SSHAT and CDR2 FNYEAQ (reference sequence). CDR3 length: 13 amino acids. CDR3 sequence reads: CASSLATHGRQYF. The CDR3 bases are TGTGCCAGCAGCTTAGCGACCCACGGCCGGCAGTACTTC.

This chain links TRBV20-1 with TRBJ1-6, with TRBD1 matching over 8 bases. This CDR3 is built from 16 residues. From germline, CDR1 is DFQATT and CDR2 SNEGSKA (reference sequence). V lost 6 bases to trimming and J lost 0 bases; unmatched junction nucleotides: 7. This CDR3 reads CSAHNRGNSYNSPLHF. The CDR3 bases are TGCAGTGCCCATAACAGGGGGAACTCCTATAATTCACCCCTCCACTTT.

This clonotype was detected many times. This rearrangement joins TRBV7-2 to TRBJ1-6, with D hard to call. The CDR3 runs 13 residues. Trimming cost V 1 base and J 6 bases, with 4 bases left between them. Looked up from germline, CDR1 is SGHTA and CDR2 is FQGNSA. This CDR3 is CASSLDVNSPLHF. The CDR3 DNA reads TGTGCCAGCAGCTTAGACGTTAATTCACCCCTCCACTTT.